The clone carrying this T cell receptor beta chain was recorded only once. Its antigen is still unknown. These data belong to a study of T cell responses to AZD1222 COVID-19 vaccine. Produced via immunoSEQ multiplex PCR; TCRdb's table is partial and in-frame only. The sample consists of more than 85,000 clones, about 88% of them appearing once. General study points: Mostly white British, mostly female donors; authors suggested clonal diversity may be underestimated. Across the whole spike, CD4 TCRs peaked at regions 160-218 and 743-854.

The V and J ends lost 5 bases and 1 base respectively, with 17 bases between them. Germline values: CDR1 SGHAT, CDR2 FQNNGV. The CDR3 extends over 16 amino acids. This chain links TRBV11-2 with TRBJ1-1, with D perhaps matching TRBD1 (5 bases). The sequence derives from an adult in good health. Sample: peripheral blood, taken on day 0 of AZD1222 vaccination. Here the CDR3 reads CASSLPWGDPNTEAFF. For the CDR3, the DNA is TGTGCCAGCAGCCTCCCCTGGGGGGACCCGAACACTGAAGCTTTCTTT.